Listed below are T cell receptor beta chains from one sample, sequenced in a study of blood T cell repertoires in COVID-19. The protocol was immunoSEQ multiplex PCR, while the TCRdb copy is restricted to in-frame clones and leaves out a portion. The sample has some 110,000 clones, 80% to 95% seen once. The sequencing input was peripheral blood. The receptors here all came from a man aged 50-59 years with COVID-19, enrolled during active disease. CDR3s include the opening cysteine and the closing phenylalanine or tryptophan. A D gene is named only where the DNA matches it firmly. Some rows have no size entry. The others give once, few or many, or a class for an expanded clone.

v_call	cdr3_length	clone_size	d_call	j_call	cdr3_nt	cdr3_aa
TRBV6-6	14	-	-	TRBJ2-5	TGTGCCAGCAGTCGGGACTCCAATCAAGAGACCCAGTACTTC	CASSRDSNQETQYF
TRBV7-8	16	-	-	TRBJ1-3	TGTGCCAGCAGCTTAAACACAGGGTTAGGGGGAAACACCATATATTTT	CASSLNTGLGGNTIYF
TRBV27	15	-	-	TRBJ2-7	TGTGCCAGCATAATAGGGGCCACCGAGAACTACGAGCAGTACTTC	CASIIGATENYEQYF
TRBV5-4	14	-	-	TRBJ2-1	TGTGCCAGCAGCTTAAGTTTATCGGACAATGAGCAGTTCTTC	CASSLSLSDNEQFF
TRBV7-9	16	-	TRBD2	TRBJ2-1	TGTGCCAGCAGCTTAGAGGGCGCGGGAGGGCTCAGGGAGCAGTTCTTC	CASSLEGAGGLREQFF
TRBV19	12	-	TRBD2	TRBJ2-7	TGTGCCAGTAGCCCGGGAGGCTACGAGCAGTACTTC	CASSPGGYEQYF
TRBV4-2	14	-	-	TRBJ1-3	TGTGCCAGCAGCCGGGGCATGACTGGAAACACCATATATTTT	CASSRGMTGNTIYF
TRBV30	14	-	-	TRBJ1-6	TGTGCCTGGAGTGTTGTCAGGGGCAATTCACCCCTCCACTTT	CAWSVVRGNSPLHF
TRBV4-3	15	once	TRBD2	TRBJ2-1	TGCGCCAGCAGCCAAGTAGCGGGAGCAGGCAATGAGCAGTTCTTC	CASSQVAGAGNEQFF
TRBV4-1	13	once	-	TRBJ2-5	TGCGCCAGCAGCCAACTAGAGGGAGAGACCCAGTACTTC	CASSQLEGETQYF
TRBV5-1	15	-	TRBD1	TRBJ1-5	TGCGCCAGCTCGAAGACAGGGCAAAGCAATCAGCCCCAGCATTTT	CASSKTGQSNQPQHF
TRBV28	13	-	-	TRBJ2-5	TGTGCCAGCAGCCCAGGCGACCTGAGGACCCAGTACTTC	CASSPGDLRTQYF
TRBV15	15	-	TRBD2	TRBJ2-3	TGTGCCACCAGCAGAGATCGGCTAGCGGGCGAGACGCAGTATTTT	CATSRDRLAGETQYF
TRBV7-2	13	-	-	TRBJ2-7	TGTGCCAGCAGCTCACAGGATCGCTACGAGCAGTACTTC	CASSSQDRYEQYF
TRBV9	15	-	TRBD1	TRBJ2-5	TGTGCCAGCAGCCCCGGGCAGGGGGCGGGAGAGACCCAGTACTTC	CASSPGQGAGETQYF
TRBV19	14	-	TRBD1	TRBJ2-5	TGTGCCAGTACCAAGACAGGGGGACAAGAGACCCAGTACTTC	CASTKTGGQETQYF
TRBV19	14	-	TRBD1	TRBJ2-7	TGTGCCAGTAGTATAGGACAGGGGACCTACGAGCAGTACTTC	CASSIGQGTYEQYF
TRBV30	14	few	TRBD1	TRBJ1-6	TGTGCCGGAGCGCGGGACAGCTTCCTAAAACCCCTCCACTTT	CAGARDSFLKPLHF
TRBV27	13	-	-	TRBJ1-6	TGTGCCAGCAGTGGCATGCGAGGTTCACCCCTCCACTTT	CASSGMRGSPLHF
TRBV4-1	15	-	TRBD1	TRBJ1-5	TGCGCCAGCAGCCAAGATTTCCAGGGGGACCAGCCCCAGCATTTT	CASSQDFQGDQPQHF
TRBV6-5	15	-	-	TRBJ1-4	TGTGCCAGCAGTTACTCTTTGGCAGATAATGAAAAACTGTTTTTT	CASSYSLADNEKLFF
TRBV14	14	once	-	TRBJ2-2	TGTGCCAGCAGCCAAGTTCCGGGCACCGGGGAGCTGTTTTTT	CASSQVPGTGELFF
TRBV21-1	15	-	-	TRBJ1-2	TGTGCCAGCAGCAATTGGGCTGAAGGGGACTATGGCTACACCTTC	CASSNWAEGDYGYTF
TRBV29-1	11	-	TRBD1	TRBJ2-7	TGCAGCGTCGGGACAGCGTACGAGCAGTACTTC	CSVGTAYEQYF
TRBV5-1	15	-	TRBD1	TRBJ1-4	TGCGCCAGCAGCTTGGAGACAGGGGGTGGGGAAAAACTGTTTTTT	CASSLETGGGEKLFF
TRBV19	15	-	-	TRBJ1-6	TGTGCCAGTAGTGGCCAGCCCGGCGGGCATTCACCCCTCCACTTT	CASSGQPGGHSPLHF
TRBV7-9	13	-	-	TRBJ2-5	TGTGCCAGCACCGGAAAGGGGTGGGAGACCCAGTACTTC	CASTGKGWETQYF
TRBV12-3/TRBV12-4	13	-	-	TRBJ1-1	TGTGCCAGCAGCAAAGGGGGGGGGACTGAAGCTTTCTTT	CASSKGGGTEAFF
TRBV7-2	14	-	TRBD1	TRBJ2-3	TGTGCCAGCACCCCGGGACAGGGGGCTGGTACGCAGTATTTT	CASTPGQGAGTQYF
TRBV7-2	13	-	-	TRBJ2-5	TGTGCCAGCAGCTTAGCCTTCCAAGAGACCCAGTACTTC	CASSLAFQETQYF
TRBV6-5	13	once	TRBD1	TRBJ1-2	TGTGCCAGCAGCCGGACAGGGAACTATGGCTACACCTTC	CASSRTGNYGYTF